Reported below is one TCR beta chain. Antigen unknown. Read sequence stops 3 residues before the CDR3 end, and the germline J gene provides the missing end. The data are from a study of T cells in women clearing cervical HPV infection. Whole-study results and caveats: CIN3+ cases had significantly higher TCR richness than controls; evenness did not differ.

Sequencing used immunoSEQ multiplex PCR; TCRdb keeps in-frame clones, though not all of them. The clone table shows 30,000 to 45,000 clones, with the ten largest holding about 3.7%. HPV was found by MY09/MY11 PCR and dot-blot genotyping. Trimming stripped 3 bases from V and 9 bases from J, with 15 bases between. This CDR3 has 15 residues. The germline CDR1 and CDR2 sequences are SEHNR and FQNEAQ (reference sequence). Sequenced input: blood buffy coat. V usage is TRBV7-9 and J usage is TRBJ1-6, with D possibly TRBD1 on 6 matching bases. The receptor was derived from a woman between 18 and 69 years old with a cervical HPV16 infection that either progressed to CIN3+ or cleared (not recorded which). CDR3 protein: CASSLEGGRGSPLHF. The CDR3 bases that were read are TGTGCCAGCAGCTTGGAGGGGGGGCGGGGTTCACCC. Variable domain in full (rest from reference TRBV7-9 and TRBJ1-6): DTGVSQNPRHKITKRGQNVTFRCDPISEHNRLYWYRQTLGQGPEFLTYFQNEAQLEKSRLLSDRFSAERPKGSFSTLEIQRTEQGDSAMYLCASSLEGGRGSPLHFGNGTRLTVT.